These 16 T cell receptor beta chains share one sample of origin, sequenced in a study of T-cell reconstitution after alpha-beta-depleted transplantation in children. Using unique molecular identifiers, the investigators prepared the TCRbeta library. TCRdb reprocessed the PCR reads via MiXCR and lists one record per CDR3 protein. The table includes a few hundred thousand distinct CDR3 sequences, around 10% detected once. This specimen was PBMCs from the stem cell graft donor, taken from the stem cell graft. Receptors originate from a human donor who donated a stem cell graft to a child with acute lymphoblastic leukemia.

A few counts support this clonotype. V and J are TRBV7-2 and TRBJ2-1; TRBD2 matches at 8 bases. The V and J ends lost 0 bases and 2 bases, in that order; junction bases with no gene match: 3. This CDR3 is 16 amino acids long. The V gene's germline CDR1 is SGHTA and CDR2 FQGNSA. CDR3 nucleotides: TGTGCCAGCAGCTTAGCGGGGGGACTAGCCTACAATGAGCAGTTCTTC. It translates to CASSLAGGLAYNEQFF.

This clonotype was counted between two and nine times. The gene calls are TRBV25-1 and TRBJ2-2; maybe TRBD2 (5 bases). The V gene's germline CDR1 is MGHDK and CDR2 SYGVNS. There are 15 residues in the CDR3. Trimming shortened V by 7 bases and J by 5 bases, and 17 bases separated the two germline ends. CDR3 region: CASTERTFGTGELFF. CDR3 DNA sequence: TGTGCCAGCACAGAGCGGACGTTCGGAACCGGGGAGCTGTTTTTT.

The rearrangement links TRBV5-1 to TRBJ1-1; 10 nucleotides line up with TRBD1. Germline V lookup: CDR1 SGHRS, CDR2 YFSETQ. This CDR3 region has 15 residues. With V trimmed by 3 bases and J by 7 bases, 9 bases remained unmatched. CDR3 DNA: TGCGCCAGCAGCTCGACAGGGGGCGCGTCAGGTGAAGCTTTCTTT. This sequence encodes CASSSTGGASGEAFF.

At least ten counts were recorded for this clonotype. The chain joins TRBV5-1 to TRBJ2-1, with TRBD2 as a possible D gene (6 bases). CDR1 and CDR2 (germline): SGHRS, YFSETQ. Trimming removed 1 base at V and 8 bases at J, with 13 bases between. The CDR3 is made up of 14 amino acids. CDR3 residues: CASSLYGSVDEQFF. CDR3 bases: TGCGCCAGCAGCTTGTACGGGAGCGTCGATGAGCAGTTCTTC.

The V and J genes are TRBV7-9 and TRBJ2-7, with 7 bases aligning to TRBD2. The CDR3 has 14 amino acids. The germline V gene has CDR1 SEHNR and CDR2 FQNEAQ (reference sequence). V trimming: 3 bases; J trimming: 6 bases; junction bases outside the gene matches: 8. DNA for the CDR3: TGTGCCAGCAGCTTGGGGGGGGGAGCTGCCGAGCAGTACTTC. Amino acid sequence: CASSLGGGAAEQYF.

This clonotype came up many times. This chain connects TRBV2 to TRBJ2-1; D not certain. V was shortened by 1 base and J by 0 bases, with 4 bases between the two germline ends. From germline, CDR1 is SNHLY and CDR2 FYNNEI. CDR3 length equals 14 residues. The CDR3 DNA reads TGTGCCAGCAGTGAAGGGAGCTCCTACAATGAGCAGTTCTTC. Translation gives CASSEGSSYNEQFF.

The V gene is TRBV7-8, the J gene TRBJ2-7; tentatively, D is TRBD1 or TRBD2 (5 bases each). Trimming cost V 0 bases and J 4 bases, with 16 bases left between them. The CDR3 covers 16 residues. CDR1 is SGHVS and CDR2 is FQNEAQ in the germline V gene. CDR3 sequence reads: CASSLADSGFQYEQYF. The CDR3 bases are TGTGCCAGCAGCTTAGCGGACTCAGGGTTCCAGTACGAGCAGTACTTC. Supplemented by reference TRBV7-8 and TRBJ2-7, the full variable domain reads GAGVSQSPRYKVAKRGQDVALRCDPISGHVSLFWYQQALGQGPEFLTYFQNEAQLDKSGLPSDRFFAERPEGSVSTLKIQRTQQEDSAVYLCASSLADSGFQYEQYFGPGTRLTVT.

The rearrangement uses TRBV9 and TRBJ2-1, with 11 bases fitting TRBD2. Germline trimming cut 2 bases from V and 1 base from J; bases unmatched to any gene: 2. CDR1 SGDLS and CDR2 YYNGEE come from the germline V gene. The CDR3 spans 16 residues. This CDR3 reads CASSVIAGGSYNEQFF. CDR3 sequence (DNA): TGTGCCAGCAGCGTCATAGCGGGAGGGTCCTACAATGAGCAGTTCTTC.

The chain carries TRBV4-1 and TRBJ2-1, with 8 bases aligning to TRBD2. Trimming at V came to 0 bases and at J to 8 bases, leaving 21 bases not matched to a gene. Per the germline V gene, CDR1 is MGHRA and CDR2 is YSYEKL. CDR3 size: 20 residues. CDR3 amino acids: CASSQDRGGEAGAGGDEQFF. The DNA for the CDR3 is TGCGCCAGCAGCCAAGATAGGGGGGGAGAAGCGGGGGCGGGTGGGGATGAGCAGTTCTTC.

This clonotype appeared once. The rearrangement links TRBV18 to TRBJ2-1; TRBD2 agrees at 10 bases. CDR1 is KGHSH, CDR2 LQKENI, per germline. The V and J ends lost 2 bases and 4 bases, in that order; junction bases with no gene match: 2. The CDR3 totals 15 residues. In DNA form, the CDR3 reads TGTGCCAGCTCACCAACTAGCGGGAATTACAATGAGCAGTTCTTC. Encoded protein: CASSPTSGNYNEQFF. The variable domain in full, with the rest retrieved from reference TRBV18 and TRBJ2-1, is NAGVMQNPRHLVRRRGQEARLRCSPMKGHSHVYWYRQLPEEGLKFMVYLQKENIIDESGMPKERFSAEFPKEGPSILRIQQVVRGDSAAYFCASSPTSGNYNEQFFGPGTRLTVL.

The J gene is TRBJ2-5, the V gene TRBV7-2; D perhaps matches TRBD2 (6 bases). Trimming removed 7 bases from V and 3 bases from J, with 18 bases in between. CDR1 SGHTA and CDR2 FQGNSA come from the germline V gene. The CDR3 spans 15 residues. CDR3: CASIKEEGPEETQYF. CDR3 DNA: TGTGCCAGCATCAAAGAGGAGGGGCCCGAAGAGACCCAGTACTTC.

The CDR3 here is CASYQGADTQYF. CDR3 bases: TGTGCCAGCTATCAAGGAGCAGATACGCAGTATTTT. The chain employs TRBV28 and TRBJ2-3; no reliable D call. This CDR3 region has 12 residues. Germline V gene lookup returns CDR1 MDHEN and CDR2 SYDVKM. V lost 8 bases, J lost 4 bases, and 10 bases lay in between.

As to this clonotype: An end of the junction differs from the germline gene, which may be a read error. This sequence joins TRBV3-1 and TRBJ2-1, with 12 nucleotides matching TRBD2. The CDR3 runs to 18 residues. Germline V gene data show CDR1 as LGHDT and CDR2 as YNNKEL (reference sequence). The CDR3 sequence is CTSSLRTSGKFSRGEQFF. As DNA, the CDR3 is TGTACCAGCAGTTTGAGGACTAGCGGGAAGTTTTCGCGGGGTGAGCAGTTCTTC.

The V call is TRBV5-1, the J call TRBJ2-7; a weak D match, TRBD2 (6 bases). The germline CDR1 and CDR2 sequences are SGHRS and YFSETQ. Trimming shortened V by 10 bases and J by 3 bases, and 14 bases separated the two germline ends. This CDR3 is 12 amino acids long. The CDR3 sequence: CACRASDYEQYF. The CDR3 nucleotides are TGCGCCTGCCGGGCTAGCGACTACGAGCAGTACTTC.

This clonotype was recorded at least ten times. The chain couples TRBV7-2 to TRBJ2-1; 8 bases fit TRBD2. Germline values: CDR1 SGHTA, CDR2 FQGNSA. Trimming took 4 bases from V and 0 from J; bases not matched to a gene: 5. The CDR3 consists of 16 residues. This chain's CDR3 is CASSSTGTSSYNEQFF. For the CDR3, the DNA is TGTGCCAGCAGCTCCACCGGGACTAGCTCCTACAATGAGCAGTTCTTC.

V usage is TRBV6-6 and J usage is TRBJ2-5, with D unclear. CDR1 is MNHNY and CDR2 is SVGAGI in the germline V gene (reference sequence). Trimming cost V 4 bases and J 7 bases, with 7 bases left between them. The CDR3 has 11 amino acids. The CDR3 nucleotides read TGTGCCAGCAGTTCCCGATCGACCCAGTACTTC. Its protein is CASSSRSTQYF.